This record concerns one T cell receptor beta chain sequence. Its target is not known. Method: immunoSEQ multiplex PCR; TCRdb's copy keeps in-frame clones and lacks some. The sample gives 25,000 to 35,000 clones, about 92% of which show up once; 2% to 2.5% is in the top ten. Germline lookup yields CDR1 SGHTA and CDR2 FQGNSA. The ends lost 4 bases at V and 5 bases at J; junction bases unmatched: 9. The CDR3 has 17 amino acids. Time point in this sample: recipient sample about 28 days before transplant, after cytoreduction. Blood collection times were about day -28 and days 30, 100, 180 posttransplant. These data come from a study of T cell clonotyping in hematopoietic cell transplantation. Study-level findings and limits: Cells were unsorted, so CD4 and CD8 contributions were not separated. Pathologically expanded recipient clonotypes increased progressively from day 30 to day 180 as diversity fell.

The sequence was collected from a man aged 45-65 years with acute myeloid leukemia. Some clones in this sample may be carry-over from other donors' samples. The genes are TRBV7-2 and TRBJ2-5, with 14 nucleotides matching TRBD2. The starting material was peripheral blood mononuclear cells, obtained before stem cell transplant. CDR3: CASSSGTSGRRGETQYF. The CDR3 coding sequence is TGTGCCAGCAGCTCCGGGACTAGCGGGAGAAGGGGGGAGACCCAGTACTTC.